These 13 T cell receptor beta chains were sequenced from one sample in a study of Tregs in tolerant kidney transplant recipients. Assay used: immunoSEQ multiplex PCR; TCRdb lists only in-frame clones, some missing. Listed are tens of thousands of clones; about 0.85% falls within the top ten. Source: CD4+ T cells from blood, taken before the transplant. These receptors were collected from a human donor who received a combined kidney and bone marrow transplant.

About this clone: The sequence runs out 3 residues before the end of the CDR3; the remainder is reconstructed from the germline J gene. The chain is built from TRBV18 and TRBJ2-1; perhaps TRBD2 as D (6 bases). The CDR3 has 15 residues. V lost 3 bases and J 8 bases, leaving 17 bases between the germline ends. Germline CDR1 reads KGHSH; CDR2 reads LQKENI. CDR3 DNA, as far as it was read: TGTGCCAGCTCACCTTCTGGAGGGGCTAGGCATGAG. Its protein product is CASSPSGGARHE. The whole CDR3 protein reads CASSPSGGARHEQFF.

Points on this clone: Read coverage stops 3 residues before the CDR3 terminus; the germline J gene supplies the remainder. The chain uses TRBV19 and TRBJ2-1, with a weak D call TRBD2 (5 bases). The germline CDR1 and CDR2 sequences are LNHDA and SQIVND (reference sequence). Trimming left V 5 bases short and J 4 bases short, with 12 bases between. The CDR3 sequence is 14 residues long. This CDR3 reads CASSVTTIYNEQFF. The DNA read from the CDR3 is TGTGCCAGTAGTGTGACTACTATTTACAATGAG.

As to this clone: The read is 3 residues too short to cover the CDR3 end, so that end is filled in from the germline J gene. The genes are TRBV5-1 and TRBJ2-1; 10 positions match TRBD2. The germline V gene has CDR1 SGHRS and CDR2 YFSETQ. With V trimmed by 0 bases and J by 8 bases, 5 bases remained unmatched. The CDR3 totals 15 residues. The covered CDR3 bases are TGCGCCAGCAGCTTGGGGGGGCTAGCGGGAGATGAG. It translates to CASSLGGLAGDE. The whole CDR3 reads CASSLGGLAGDEQFF.

As for this clone: The read comes to an end 3 residues before the CDR3 does, leaving the germline J gene to fill in the end. The genes are TRBV2 and TRBJ1-2; 7 positions match TRBD1. CDR3 length: 14 amino acids. CDR1 is SNHLY, CDR2 FYNNEI, per germline. CDR3 sequence reads: CASSQGGRSWGYTF. CDR3 bases read: TGTGCCAGCAGTCAGGGGGGTAGATCTTGGGGC.

Worth noting for this clone: Sequencing ends 3 residues short of the CDR3 end; the germline J gene provides the rest. V and J are TRBV5-1 and TRBJ1-3, with 11 bases matching TRBD1. This CDR3 has 16 residues. The germline V gene has CDR1 SGHRS and CDR2 YFSETQ. V lost 4 bases and J lost 0; bases outside the gene matches: 3. This CDR3 is CASSRTGGSSGNTIYF. Incomplete CDR3 DNA: TGCGCCAGCAGCAGGACAGGGGGCAGCTCTGGAAACACC.

Worth noting for this clone: The read stops 3 residues short of the end of the CDR3; the missing end is completed from the germline J gene. The chain joins TRBV20-1 to TRBJ2-3, with 8 bases identical to TRBD1. This CDR3 comprises 14 residues. Unmatched junction bases numbered 10, after V lost 6 bases and J lost 5 bases. The germline CDR1 and CDR2 sequences are DFQATT and SNEGSKA (reference sequence). CDR3 loop: CSARWQGAGDTQYF. Partial CDR3 DNA: TGCAGTGCCAGGTGGCAGGGGGCTGGAGATACG.

Comment on this clone: The read ends 3 residues shy of where the CDR3 ends; the end is completed using the germline J gene. V and J are TRBV29-1 and TRBJ1-1; 9 nucleotides line up with TRBD1. CDR3 length: 14 residues. Trimming removed 4 bases from V and 5 bases from J; junction bases left unmatched: 8. CDR1 is SQVTM, CDR2 ANQGSEA, per germline. CDR3 DNA (partial): TGCAGCGTTGGTGGACAGGGGATGGCGACTGAA. It yields the protein CSVGGQGMATE. The entire CDR3 protein is CSVGGQGMATEAFF.

Of note for this clone: The sequenced fragment ends 3 residues before the CDR3 boundary, so the rest is inferred from the germline J gene. The rearrangement uses TRBV11-2 and TRBJ2-1; D uncertain. The germline V gene has CDR1 SGHAT and CDR2 FQNNGV. CDR3 size: 12 residues. V was trimmed by 8 bases and J by 9 bases, leaving 14 bases between them. CDR3 DNA (partial): TGTGCCAGCGGAGTTACAGATTTTGAG. Its translation: CASGVTDFE. The whole CDR3 is CASGVTDFEQFF. The full variable domain, with the rest looked up from reference TRBV11-2 and TRBJ2-1, is EAGVAQSPRYKIIEKRQSVAFWCNPISGHATLYWYQQILGQGPKLLIQFQNNGVVDDSQLPKDRFSAERLKGVDSTLKIQPAKLEDSAVYLCASGVTDFEQFFGPGTRLTVL.

Remarks on this clone: With the read ending 3 residues before the CDR3 end, the germline J gene is used to fill in that end. The chain joins TRBV7-9 to TRBJ1-1; a possible D gene is TRBD1 (6 bases). The CDR3 contains 14 residues. From germline, CDR1 is SEHNR and CDR2 FQNEAQ (reference sequence). V was trimmed by 2 bases and J by 1 base, leaving 8 bases between them. This CDR3 reads CASSLSGANTEAFF. The part of the CDR3 DNA that was read is TGTGCCAGCAGCTTATCAGGGGCGAACACTGAA.

As for this clone: The read gets to within 3 residues of the CDR3 end, and the germline J gene fills in the rest. The rearrangement joins TRBV19 to TRBJ2-2, with 10 nucleotides matching TRBD2. Germline V lookup: CDR1 LNHDA, CDR2 SQIVND (reference sequence). V lost 1 base, J lost 4 bases, and 9 bases stayed unmatched. This CDR3 is built from 18 residues. The CDR3 region is CASSIGSLAGAPTGELFF. CDR3 DNA (partial): TGTGCCAGTAGTATAGGGAGTCTAGCGGGAGCCCCCACCGGGGAG. Complete variable domain (other parts from reference TRBV19 and TRBJ2-2): DGGITQSPKYLFRKEGQNVTLSCEQNLNHDAMYWYRQDPGQGLRLIYYSQIVNDFQKGDIAEGYSVSREKKESFPLTVTSAQKNPTAFYLCASSIGSLAGAPTGELFFGEGSRLTVL.

Turning to this clone: The read terminates 3 residues ahead of where the CDR3 ends, so the germline J gene completes it. V is TRBV5-4 and J is TRBJ2-1; D is unresolved. CDR3 size: 13 residues. V lost 9 bases and J lost 0, with 10 bases in between. Germline V CDR1 and CDR2: SGHNT, YYREEE (reference sequence). CDR3 bases read: TGTGCCACATTTGAGGCCTCCTACAATGAG. This encodes CATFEASYNE. The full CDR3 sequence reads CATFEASYNEQFF.

A remark on this clone: The read is 3 residues too short to cover the CDR3 end, so that end is filled in from the germline J gene. The V call is TRBV5-1, the J call TRBJ1-2, with TRBD1 matching 7 bases. J lost 4 bases, V lost 0 bases, and 3 bases had no gene match. Germline assignment: CDR1 SGHRS and CDR2 YFSETQ. This CDR3 contains 14 residues. CDR3 DNA (partial): TGCGCCAGCAGCTTGGGACAGGGTGGCTATGGC. Amino acid sequence: CASSLGQGGYG. In full, the CDR3 is CASSLGQGGYGYTF.

Incomplete CDR3 DNA: TGTGCCAGTAGTATAGAGGCTGGC. Protein sequence: CASSIEAG. The full CDR3 reads CASSIEAGYTF. The chain links TRBV19 to TRBJ1-2; D call uncertain. The CDR3 goes on 3 residues after the read ends, and that part is filled in from the germline J gene. V lost 0 bases and J 7 bases, leaving 3 bases between the germline ends. Germline loops: CDR1 LNHDA, CDR2 SQIVND (reference sequence). CDR3 length: 11 residues.